The rows below give T cell receptor beta chains drawn from one sample of a study of blood T cell repertoires in COVID-19. Only in-frame clones appear in the TCRdb table, and some are missing; sequencing was by immunoSEQ multiplex PCR. The repertoire holds 99,000 or so clones, 70% to 90% seen once, with approximately 2% in the top ten. The specimen was peripheral blood. The receptor set was obtained from a man over 45 with COVID-19, enrolled during active disease. The CDR3 runs from the conserved cysteine through the conserved F or W. The D gene is left open where the match is weak. Not every row has a clone size; where given, it reads once, few, many or a size class.

v_gene	d_gene	j_gene	len	abundance	CDR3nt	CDR3aa
TRBV7-2	-	TRBJ1-3	16	-	TGTGCCAGCAGCTTAGTTGCGGGGGCGAAAGGAAACACCATATATTTT	CASSLVAGAKGNTIYF
TRBV5-1	-	TRBJ2-2	16	-	TGCGCCAGCAGCGCCACCGGGACTCCGAACACCGGGGAGCTGTTTTTT	CASSATGTPNTGELFF
TRBV12-3/TRBV12-4	-	TRBJ2-3	13	-	TGTGCCAGCAGTACGGGACTCACAGATACGCAGTATTTT	CASSTGLTDTQYF
TRBV28	TRBD2	TRBJ2-1	19	-	TGTGCCAGCAGCCGTCGACTTAGGGTGACTAGCGGGGGGGCCAATGAGCAGTTCTTC	CASSRRLRVTSGGANEQFF
TRBV7-8	TRBD1	TRBJ1-3	15	-	TGTGCCAGCAGCTTGGAGGGGGCGCGAGGAAACACCATATATTTT	CASSLEGARGNTIYF
TRBV2	-	TRBJ2-3	15	-	TGTGCCAGGAGTAGAGGAGGAGCTAGCACAGATACGCAGTATTTT	CARSRGGASTDTQYF
TRBV15	-	TRBJ2-3	15	-	TGTGCCACCAGCAGAGATACTTACCGCACAGATACGCAGTATTTT	CATSRDTYRTDTQYF
TRBV7-9	-	TRBJ1-2	12	-	TGTGCCAGCAGCTTAGGTGGGCATTTCTACACCTTC	CASSLGGHFYTF
TRBV24-1	-	TRBJ1-5	16	once	TGTGCCACCAGTGATACCCCGGGACTGAGCAATCAGCCCCAGCATTTT	CATSDTPGLSNQPQHF
TRBV19	TRBD1	TRBJ1-4	13	-	TGTGCCAGGAGGGACAGGGGGAATGAAAAACTGTTTTTT	CARRDRGNEKLFF
TRBV10-1	-	TRBJ2-7	18	-	TGCGCCAGCAGTGAGTCGAATCCCGGGGACACCGAAACCTACGAGCAGTACTTC	CASSESNPGDTETYEQYF
TRBV15	TRBD1	TRBJ2-7	15	-	TGTGCCACCAGCAGCGGGACAGGGCTCCTGTACGAGCAGTACTTC	CATSSGTGLLYEQYF
TRBV11-2	TRBD1	TRBJ2-6	16	-	TGTGCCAGCAGCCGGACAGGGGGCGGTGGGGCCAACGTCCTGACTTTC	CASSRTGGGGANVLTF
TRBV5-4	TRBD2	TRBJ2-5	17	-	TGTGCCAGCACTAGCGGGACCCTCGTCGTGGAGCAAGAGACCCAGTACTTC	CASTSGTLVVEQETQYF
TRBV6-6	TRBD2	TRBJ2-3	13	-	TGTGGCGCGACAAGCGGGAATAGGGATACGCAGTATTTT	CGATSGNRDTQYF
TRBV7-2	-	TRBJ2-3	16	-	TGTGCCAGCAGCTTTACCGGGACTCTCAGCACAGATACGCAGTATTTT	CASSFTGTLSTDTQYF
TRBV4-2	-	TRBJ2-2	14	-	TGTGCCAGCAGCCAAGATCAGGGTACCGGGGAGCTGTTTTTT	CASSQDQGTGELFF
TRBV18	-	TRBJ1-1	14	-	TGTGCCAGCTCACCACGTCAAAGGGGCACTGAAGCTTTCTTT	CASSPRQRGTEAFF
TRBV18	-	TRBJ2-1	12	-	TGTGCCAGCTCAGCGGTCTTCAATGAGCAGTTCTTC	CASSAVFNEQFF
TRBV7-9	TRBD1	TRBJ1-2	13	-	TGTGCCAGCAGCTTAGGGGGGACAGCCGGCTACACCTTC	CASSLGGTAGYTF
TRBV5-1	TRBD1	TRBJ1-2	15	once	TGCGCCAGCAGCCAGGGACAGGGTGTTGACTATGGCTACACCTTC	CASSQGQGVDYGYTF
TRBV10-3	-	TRBJ1-2	11	-	TGTGCCATCAGTGAGTCTCGTGGCTACACCTTC	CAISESRGYTF
TRBV9	TRBD2	TRBJ2-1	17	-	TGTGCCAGCAGCGTAGAGGTAGAGGTAGCGGGGATCAATGAGCAGTTCTTC	CASSVEVEVAGINEQFF
TRBV29-1	TRBD1	TRBJ1-1	13	-	TGCAGCGTCAGGACCGGGACAGGGGGTGAAGCTTTCTTT	CSVRTGTGGEAFF
TRBV19	-	TRBJ1-5	15	few	TGTGCCAGTAGTAGCAGGTTGGGGCAAAATCAGCCCCAGCATTTT	CASSSRLGQNQPQHF
TRBV2	TRBD1	TRBJ1-1	12	-	TGTGCCAGCAGGGCAGCCGACAGGGAGGCTTTCTTT	CASRAADREAFF
TRBV7-9	-	TRBJ1-1	14	-	TGTGCCAGCAGCCCTACAGGTGGGGGGGCTGAAGCTTTCTTT	CASSPTGGGAEAFF
TRBV14	-	TRBJ2-2	12	-	TGTGCCAGCAGCCAAACTCAGTGGGAGGTGTTTTTT	CASSQTQWEVFF
TRBV4-1	TRBD1	TRBJ1-6	16	-	TGCGCCAGCAGCCGAGGAGACAGGGCAGATCGGGGACCCCTCCACTTT	CASSRGDRADRGPLHF
TRBV7-2	-	TRBJ2-3	13	-	TGTGCCAGCAGCTTCAGGGGGGCAGATACGCAGTATTTT	CASSFRGADTQYF
TRBV7-6	-	TRBJ2-1	16	-	TGTGCCAGCAGCTTAGCCTCGGGACTGAACTACAATGAGCAGTTCTTC	CASSLASGLNYNEQFF
TRBV28	TRBD1	TRBJ1-1	16	-	TGTGCCAGCAGTACCTCCCCGGGACAGAGGAACACTGAAGCTTTCTTT	CASSTSPGQRNTEAFF
TRBV28	TRBD1	TRBJ1-2	13	-	TGTGCCAGCAGGGGGACAGAGCACTATGGCTACACCTTC	CASRGTEHYGYTF
TRBV6-6	TRBD1	TRBJ1-6	14	few	TGTGCCAGCAGCCCCCAGGGGGTTAATTCACCCCTCCACTTT	CASSPQGVNSPLHF
TRBV15	TRBD1	TRBJ1-4	15	-	TGTGCCACCGCCACAGGGGGAGCAGGAGACGAAAAACTGTTTTTT	CATATGGAGDEKLFF
TRBV10-3	TRBD1	TRBJ1-2	14	-	TGTGCCAGCACTGAACAGGGGGCCAGCTATGGCTACACCTTC	CASTEQGASYGYTF
TRBV5-1	-	TRBJ1-3	15	-	TGCGCCAGCAGCTGGCCCAGGGATACTGGAAACACCATATATTTT	CASSWPRDTGNTIYF